These 29 T cell receptor beta chains originate from one sample sequenced in a study of T cells in Graves' hyperthyroidism and ophthalmopathy. From RNA transcripts, TCR beta CDR3 regions were amplified. First-round RT-PCR of the TCR CDR3 relied on the HTBI primer set. TCRdb used MiXCR to reprocess the multiplex PCR reads, holding one entry per CDR3 protein. Among about 500,000 distinct CDR3 sequences listed, roughly 18% were seen once. The sample consisted of blood. These receptors were collected from a woman between 18 and 29 years old with Graves' ophthalmopathy.

The chain has TRBV6-2 or TRBV6-3 and TRBJ2-7; a possible D gene is TRBD1 (5 bases). The CDR3 sequence is 11 residues long. From germline, CDR1 is MNHEY and CDR2 SVGEGT. V lost 7 bases, J lost 2 bases, and 6 bases lay in between. This CDR3 is CASTGTYEQYF. The CDR3 nucleotides are TGTGCCAGCACAGGGACCTACGAGCAGTACTTC.

V gene TRBV28 combines with J gene TRBJ1-2; TRBD1 agrees at 11 bases. Germline CDR1 MDHEN, CDR2 SYDVKM. After removal of 5 bases from V and 1 base from J, the junction contained 6 bases not matched to a gene. This CDR3 has 16 amino acids. CDR3 in DNA: TGTGCCAGCAGTCTATCGGACAGGGGGCATAACTATGGCTACACCTTC. This sequence encodes CASSLSDRGHNYGYTF.

The chain employs TRBV15 and TRBJ2-7, with TRBD2 matching over 7 bases. With 8 bases clipped from V and 4 bases from J, the junction kept 5 bases outside the gene matches. Germline CDR1 reads LNHNV; CDR2 reads YYDKDF (reference sequence). This CDR3 region has 12 residues. CDR3 nucleotide sequence: TGTGCCACCCGGGGGGACCGGTACGAGCAGTACTTC. This translates into CATRGDRYEQYF. The variable domain in full, with the rest retrieved from reference TRBV15 and TRBJ2-7, is DAMVIQNPRYQVTQFGKPVTLSCSQTLNHNVMYWYQQKSSQAPKLLFHYYDKDFNNEADTPDNFQSRRPNTSFCFLDIRSPGLGDTAMYLCATRGDRYEQYFGPGTRLTVT.

The sample holds many counts of this clonotype. V is TRBV20-1 and J is TRBJ2-7; 8 bases align to TRBD2. The CDR3 is 15 residues long. Germline CDR1 reads DFQATT; CDR2 reads SNEGSKA (reference sequence). The J segment lost 1 base and the V segment lost 0 bases, leaving 5 bases of the junction unmatched. CDR3 nucleotide sequence: TGCAGTGCTAGAGACCGGAGACTAGCGTCCTACGAGCAGTACTTC. Translated, it gives CSARDRRLASYEQYF.

This sequence joins TRBV14 and TRBJ1-2; unclear D gene. V was pared by 4 bases and J by 4 bases, with 10 bases between. The germline CDR1 and CDR2 sequences are SGHDN and FVKESK. CDR3 length equals 13 residues. The CDR3 coding sequence is TGTGCCAGCAGCCTAAGTCCCGTCTATGGCTACACCTTC. Amino acid sequence: CASSLSPVYGYTF.

This clonotype has a handful of counts. The V gene is TRBV9, the J gene TRBJ2-1; TRBD1 might be the D (5 bases). This CDR3 has 14 amino acids. CDR1 is SGDLS and CDR2 is YYNGEE in the germline V gene. V lost 0 bases and J lost 4, with 8 bases in between. DNA for the CDR3: TGTGCCAGCAGCGTAGTAGGGGTTTACAATGAGCAGTTCTTC. This translates into CASSVVGVYNEQFF.

This clonotype has a handful of counts. V is TRBV12-3 or TRBV12-4 and J is TRBJ1-5, with D uncertain. CDR3 size: 17 residues. Trimming removed 3 bases from V and 3 bases from J, with 18 bases in between. The CDR3: CASSLASGLMTNQPQHF. Here the CDR3 DNA reads TGTGCCAGCAGTTTGGCCTCCGGACTCATGACCAATCAGCCCCAGCATTTT.

This clonotype occurred many times. The chain has TRBV28 and TRBJ2-3; TRBD2 agrees at 8 bases. V shed 2 bases and J 0 bases; nucleotides not matched to a gene: 10. Per germline, CDR1 MDHEN and CDR2 SYDVKM. This CDR3 spans 18 amino acids. The CDR3 reads CASSLSGGRAFSTDTQYF. DNA for the CDR3: TGTGCCAGCAGTTTAAGCGGGGGCAGGGCATTTAGCACAGATACGCAGTATTTT.

This chain uses TRBV18 with TRBJ1-5; tentative D call: TRBD1 (6 bases). Germline CDR1 reads KGHSH; CDR2 reads LQKENI. Trimming removed 8 bases at V and 6 bases at J, with 17 bases between. The CDR3 has 14 residues. The CDR3 reads CASSTQGQTQPQHF. For the CDR3, the DNA is TGTGCCAGCAGTACACAGGGTCAGACTCAGCCCCAGCATTTT.

This clonotype was found a few times. The rearrangement joins TRBV2 to TRBJ2-1, with 8 positions matching TRBD1. This CDR3 spans 20 amino acids. Germline values: CDR1 SNHLY, CDR2 FYNNEI. The V gene end was trimmed by 8 bases and the J gene end by 6 bases; junction bases not matched to a gene: 27. The CDR3 loop reads CASSPLNRDRLHLRVNEQFF. Written as DNA, the CDR3 is TGTGCCAGCTCACCTCTAAACCGGGACAGGCTTCATCTCCGGGTCAATGAGCAGTTCTTC. Looking up the rest from reference TRBV2 and TRBJ2-1 gives the full variable domain: EPEVTQTPSHQVTQMGQEVILRCVPISNHLYFYWYRQILGQKVEFLVSFYNNEISEKSEIFDDQFSVERPDGSNFTLKIRSTKLEDSAMYFCASSPLNRDRLHLRVNEQFFGPGTRLTVL.

A remark on this clonotype: This may arise from a read error, as a much more abundant clone is one base away. The genes are TRBV7-2 and TRBJ2-7; D may be TRBD2 (6 bases). This CDR3 region has 14 residues. The germline gives CDR1 SGHTA, CDR2 FQGNSA. The CDR3, as DNA: TGTGCCGGCAGCCCCAATGTCGGGGGTAATGAGCAGTACTTC. Translation gives CAGSPNVGGNEQYF.

In this sample, this clonotype turned up many times. The rearrangement uses TRBV2 and TRBJ1-5, with 7 positions matching TRBD1. V shed 7 bases and J 4 bases; nucleotides not matched to a gene: 7. The CDR3 length is 14 residues. The germline V gene encodes CDR1 SNHLY and CDR2 FYNNEI. This CDR3 is CASTRQGLNQPQHF. The CDR3, as DNA: TGTGCCAGCACCAGACAGGGCCTAAATCAGCCCCAGCATTTT.

This clonotype is a singleton in its sample. This clone may be a read error of a much larger clone one base away. The V call is TRBV7-9, the J call TRBJ2-7; the D gene is possibly TRBD2 (6 bases). The ends were cut back, 3 bases at V and 2 bases at J, with 14 bases in the middle. Per the germline V gene, CDR1 is SEHNR and CDR2 is FQNEAQ (reference sequence). There are 15 residues in the CDR3. CDR3 in DNA: TGTGCCAGCAGCTTGCTGACTAGTTTACCCTACGAGCAGTACTTC. Translated, it gives CASSLLTSLPYEQYF. Supplemented by reference TRBV7-9 and TRBJ2-7, the full variable domain reads DTGVSQNPRHKITKRGQNVTFRCDPISEHNRLYWYRQTLGQGPEFLTYFQNEAQLEKSRLLSDRFSAERPKGSFSTLEIQRTEQGDSAMYLCASSLLTSLPYEQYFGPGTRLTVT.

This clonotype was picked up many times. The genes are TRBV15 and TRBJ2-2; TRBD2 matches 9 bases. Per the germline V gene, CDR1 is LNHNV and CDR2 is YYDKDF (reference sequence). The junction had 11 bases not matched to a gene; V was cut back by 3 bases and J by 0 bases. The CDR3 has 19 residues. Here the CDR3 DNA reads TGTGCCACCAGCAGCGGAGCGGGAGGACCCTACGCGAACACCGGGGAGCTGTTTTTT. Its protein product is CATSSGAGGPYANTGELFF.

This chain connects TRBV15 to TRBJ2-7; 12 nucleotides align to TRBD1. V dropped 0 bases and J dropped 5; count of bases not matched to a gene: 5. Germline CDR1 LNHNV, CDR2 YYDKDF (reference sequence). The CDR3 extends over 16 amino acids. CDR3 residues: CATSREGTGGFNEQYF. The CDR3 DNA sequence: TGTGCCACCAGCAGAGAAGGGACAGGGGGCTTCAACGAGCAGTACTTC.

The sample holds many counts of this clonotype. The chain joins TRBV27 to TRBJ1-6; possible D gene TRBD1, 5 bases. There are 16 residues in the CDR3. CDR1 is MNHEY and CDR2 is SMNVEV in the germline V gene (reference sequence). The V end lost 6 bases, the J end lost 6 bases, and 18 bases lay between the germline ends. The CDR3 nucleotides are TGTGCCAGCAGCCCACTCCTTGGGGCCGGTAATTCACCCCTCCACTTT. Amino acid sequence: CASSPLLGAGNSPLHF.

This clonotype was recorded a few times. V usage is TRBV7-2 and J usage is TRBJ2-1; TRBD2 aligns across 10 bases. CDR3 length: 15 residues. V trimming: 4 bases; J trimming: 6 bases; junction bases outside the gene matches: 6. CDR1 is SGHTA, CDR2 FQGNSA, per germline. The CDR3 DNA sequence: TGTGCCAGCAGCTCCCCTAGCGGGAGCTCCAATGAGCAGTTCTTC. This translates into CASSSPSGSSNEQFF.

This clonotype was observed a few times. This sequence joins TRBV24-1 and TRBJ2-1, with D possibly TRBD1 on 5 matching bases. This CDR3 comprises 13 residues. Germline values: CDR1 KGHDR, CDR2 SFDVKD. Trimming removed 4 bases from V and 5 bases from J, with 8 bases in between. DNA for the CDR3: TGTGCCACCAGTGAAAGGGGTCACAATGAGCAGTTCTTC. It specifies CATSERGHNEQFF.

This clonotype was detected many times. This chain links TRBV2 with TRBJ1-5; no clear D gene. Germline V gene lookup returns CDR1 SNHLY and CDR2 FYNNEI. The CDR3 loop spans 13 amino acids. V was trimmed by 6 bases and J by 3 bases, leaving 9 bases between them. The DNA of the CDR3 is TGTGCCAGCAGGAGGAGGGTCAATCAGCCCCAGCATTTT. This codes for CASRRRVNQPQHF.

A word on this clonotype: This may be a read error: a much more frequent sequence differs by one nucleotide. The gene calls are TRBV12-3 or TRBV12-4 and TRBJ1-5, with 7 bases identical to TRBD1. V gave up 9 bases and J gave up 4 bases; unmatched junction bases: 15. The CDR3 contains 16 residues. The CDR3, as DNA: TGTGCCAGGATTGTAGCCCCGGGACAGCTTAATCAGCCCCAGCATTTT. It encodes CARIVAPGQLNQPQHF.

This clonotype has ten or more counts. V and J are TRBV5-1 and TRBJ1-1, with D perhaps matching TRBD1 (5 bases). Germline-derived CDR1 and CDR2 are SGHRS and YFSETQ. The CDR3 has 18 residues. Trimming removed 1 base from V and 1 base from J, with 20 bases in between. Written as DNA, the CDR3 is TGCGCCAGCAGCTTGATCAGTCTTGGAACAGGATCGAACACTGAAGCTTTCTTT. It encodes CASSLISLGTGSNTEAFF.

This clonotype was seen repeatedly, ten times or more. The V call is TRBV10-3, the J call TRBJ2-7; TRBD2 matches 8 bases. The V gene end was trimmed by 4 bases and the J gene end by 0 bases; junction bases not matched to a gene: 11. The CDR3 sequence is 17 residues long. Per the germline V gene, CDR1 is ENHRY and CDR2 is SYGVKD. CDR3 protein: CAISAAGGGLSSYEQYF. CDR3 bases: TGTGCCATCAGTGCGGCGGGGGGCGGGCTGAGCTCCTACGAGCAGTACTTC.

The rearrangement uses TRBV7-2 and TRBJ2-5, with 12 positions matching TRBD2. V dropped 1 base and J dropped 2; count of bases not matched to a gene: 8. CDR3 length equals 18 residues. Germline CDR1 SGHTA, CDR2 FQGNSA. The CDR3 region is CASSLVWRLAGEQETQYF. The CDR3, as DNA: TGTGCCAGCAGCTTAGTGTGGCGACTAGCGGGAGAACAAGAGACCCAGTACTTC.

This rearrangement joins TRBV27 to TRBJ2-7, with 13 positions matching TRBD2. This CDR3 contains 14 residues. With 8 bases clipped from V and 2 bases from J, the junction kept 3 bases outside the gene matches. CDR1 and CDR2 from the germline V gene are MNHEY and SMNVEV (reference sequence). The CDR3 bases are TGTGCCAGCGGGACTAGCGGGATTGCCTACGAGCAGTACTTC. Its protein product is CASGTSGIAYEQYF.

This chain connects TRBV12-3 or TRBV12-4 to TRBJ2-2; either TRBD1 or TRBD2 may fit D (5 bases each). This CDR3 comprises 16 residues. The ends were cut back, 3 bases at V and 3 bases at J, with 14 bases in the middle. Here the CDR3 reads CASSFSRDHDTGELFF. The CDR3 nucleotides read TGTGCCAGCAGTTTCTCCCGGGACCATGACACCGGGGAGCTGTTTTTT.

This rearrangement joins TRBV12-3 or TRBV12-4 to TRBJ1-5, with D maybe TRBD1 (6 bases). V was trimmed by 3 bases and J by 4 bases, leaving 22 bases between them. This CDR3 contains 18 residues. CDR3 sequence: CASSFSGQGFNLNQPQHF. The CDR3 nucleotides read TGTGCCAGCAGTTTTTCAGGGCAGGGGTTCAATCTTAATCAGCCCCAGCATTTT.

This clonotype was recorded many times. The chain has TRBV28 and TRBJ2-7; TRBD1 matches 9 bases. The CDR3 covers 14 residues. Germline CDR1 reads MDHEN; CDR2 reads SYDVKM. J gave up 5 bases and V 4 bases, and 6 bases lay outside the gene matches. Here the CDR3 reads CASSSTGGTNEQYF. As DNA, the CDR3 is TGTGCCAGCAGTTCGACAGGGGGTACTAACGAGCAGTACTTC.

Only a few counts were recorded for this clonotype. The CDR3 region is CASSREGNSPLHF. In nucleotides, the CDR3 is TGTGCCAGCAGCAGGGAGGGTAATTCACCCCTCCACTTT. The chain couples TRBV6-1 to TRBJ1-6; D may be TRBD1 (5 bases). This CDR3 comprises 13 residues. Deletions cut 6 bases from V and 6 bases from J, with 9 bases between. The V gene's germline CDR1 is MNHNS and CDR2 SASEGT.

This chain joins TRBV27 and TRBJ2-5; 7 bases are a match to TRBD2. The germline gives CDR1 MNHEY, CDR2 SMNVEV (reference sequence). J gave up 7 bases and V 8 bases, and 13 bases lay outside the gene matches. CDR3 length: 14 amino acids. Here the CDR3 reads CASAGGGSYATQYF. Here the CDR3 DNA reads TGTGCCAGCGCTGGCGGCGGGAGTTATGCGACCCAGTACTTC.